The present T cell receptor beta chain was sequenced within a study of blood T cells in healthy people across ages. Each individual donor underwent a draw of ten milliliters of peripheral blood. Total RNA amounts of at least 5 micrograms were extracted per sample. A second about 6 to 12 cycle PCR used barcoded and J-beta primers. Each of the samples gave a minimum of 3 million paired-end reads that contained CDR3. TCRdb re-derived calls from the 5' RACE reads in MiXCR, one entry per CDR3 protein. In the table there are nearly 800,000 distinct CDR3 sequences, just under 25% of which are singletons. Study conclusions and caveats: While age rose, TCR beta diversity per million T cells dropped in a roughly linear way.

Details on this clonotype: Its specificity is unknown. The junction does not match germline at one end; this may be a read error.

The length of the CDR3 is 16 residues. Germline assignment: CDR1 MNHNY and CDR2 SVGAGI (reference sequence). The sample was also linked to a second study, of T cells of mothers and their children.

Sequencing was performed on blood. The receptor's source is a boy between 10 and 17 years old in good health. The chain has TRBV6-6 and TRBJ2-2; D is perhaps TRBD1 or TRBD2 (5 bases each). The CDR3 reads CASRPSGGSYTGELFF. The CDR3 DNA sequence: TGTGCCAGCAGGCCCAGTGGGGGAAGCTACACCGGGGAGTTGTTTTTT.